The entry below gives a single T cell receptor (beta chain) sequence along with its context. Its antigen is unidentified. The sample is drawn from a study of T cell responses to AZD1222 COVID-19 vaccine. Notes on the study in general: Breadth and depth of Spike-specific TCRs rose after two AZD1222 doses. Reports indicate that nearly half of spike-specific TCRs are directed at unmutated variant regions.

This CDR3 region has 15 residues. Trimming cost V 4 bases and J 0 bases, with 10 bases left between them. Germline values: CDR1 SNHLY, CDR2 FYNNEI. Method: immunoSEQ multiplex PCR; TCRdb's copy keeps in-frame clones and lacks some. Among 35,000 to 50,000 clones listed, 88% were seen once. The source material was peripheral blood, sampled 28 days after the second AZD1222 dose. The chain is built from TRBV2 and TRBJ1-5; TRBD1 is a possible D gene (6 bases). The source is an adult who received the AZD1222 COVID-19 vaccine. The CDR3 is CASSVDRYSNQPQHF. The DNA of the CDR3 is TGTGCCAGCAGTGTGGACAGATATAGCAATCAGCCCCAGCATTTT.